This note documents a single T cell receptor beta chain sequence. Its antigen is not known. One base away lies a much larger clone, so this may be a sequencing read error. The sample originates from a study of blood T cells in healthy people across ages. Points from the study as a whole: Observed TCR beta diversity per million T cells went down as age went up. This fall followed a roughly linear course with age. Researchers deemed the diversity estimates from one million T cells underestimates.

CDR1 is MNHEY and CDR2 is SVGAGI in the germline V gene. V dropped 5 bases and J dropped 4 bases, with 11 bases sitting between them. The CDR3 consists of 13 residues. The second PCR ran roughly 6 to 12 cycles with a sample-barcoded 5' primer and J-beta primers. TCRdb used MiXCR to reprocess the 5' RACE reads, holding one entry per CDR3 protein. The sample lists 1.5 million to 1.9 million distinct CDR3 sequences, 35% to 45% occurring once. This TCR derives from a woman aged 18-30 years in good health. The sequenced sample was blood. The chain has TRBV6-5 and TRBJ1-2; possible D gene TRBD1, 5 bases. The chain's CDR3 is CASSHEGFYGYTF. DNA of the CDR3: TGTGCCAGCAGTCACGAGGGGTTCTATGGCTACACCTTC.